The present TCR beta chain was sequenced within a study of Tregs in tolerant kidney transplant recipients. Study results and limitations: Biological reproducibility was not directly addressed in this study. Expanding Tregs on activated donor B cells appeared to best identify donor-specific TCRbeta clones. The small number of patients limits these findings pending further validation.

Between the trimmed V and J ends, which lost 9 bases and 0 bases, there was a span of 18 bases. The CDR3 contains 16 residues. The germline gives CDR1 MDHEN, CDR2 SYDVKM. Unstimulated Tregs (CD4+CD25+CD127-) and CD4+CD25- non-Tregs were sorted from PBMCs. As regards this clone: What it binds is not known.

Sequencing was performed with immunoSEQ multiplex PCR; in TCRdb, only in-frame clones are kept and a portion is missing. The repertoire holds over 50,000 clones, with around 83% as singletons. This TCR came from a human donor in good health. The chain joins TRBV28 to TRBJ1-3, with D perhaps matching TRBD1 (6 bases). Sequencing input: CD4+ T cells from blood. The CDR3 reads CASFWGHPNSGNTIYF. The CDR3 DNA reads TGTGCCAGTTTCTGGGGACATCCTAACTCTGGAAACACCATATATTTT.